This T cell receptor beta chain was observed in a study of T cells in Graves' hyperthyroidism and ophthalmopathy. General study results and limits: Clonotypes that were expanded in thyroid above 0.001 mostly appeared in blood too.

TCR beta CDR3 sequences were amplified from RNA transcripts. HTBI primers were the set used in a first-round RT-PCR of the TCR CDR3. MiXCR was run by TCRdb on the multiplex PCR reads, yielding one entry per CDR3 protein. Of a few hundred thousand distinct CDR3 sequences listed, about 14% were seen once; the top ten hold roughly a fifth. This clonotype was seen a handful of times. The antigen is unknown. V was shortened by 5 bases and J by 8 bases, with 18 bases between the two germline ends. Germline V gives CDR1 SEHNR, CDR2 FQNEAQ (reference sequence). The CDR3 contains 15 residues. This TCR was sampled from a woman aged 25 to 39 with Graves' ophthalmopathy. J is TRBJ1-4 and V is TRBV7-9; D might be TRBD1 (6 bases). The source material was blood. The CDR3 loop reads CASSHRDTGWEKLFF. The CDR3 DNA follows: TGTGCCAGCAGCCACCGGGACACGGGGTGGGAAAAACTGTTTTTT.